A selection of T cell receptor beta chains follows, all from one sample in a study of blood T cells in healthy people across ages. TCRdb ran MiXCR on the 5' RACE reads and lists one entry per CDR3 protein. Among roughly 800,000 distinct CDR3 sequences listed, roughly 64% were seen once. The sequencing sample was made of blood. The source of these receptors is a man younger than 45 in good health. Both conserved end residues are part of each CDR3. The D gene is left open where the match is weak. Some rows mark clone size as missing; the rest say once, few, many or name a class of expanded clone.

CDR3 protein: CASSFVGSQETQYF
CDR3 DNA: TGTGCCAGCAGTTTCGTGGGCAGCCAAGAGACCCAGTACTTC
clone size: few
D gene: NA
V gene: TRBV12-3/TRBV12-4
J gene: TRBJ2-5

CDR3 protein: CASSLAIQGATAYNEQYF
CDR3 DNA: TGTGCCAGCAGCTTAGCTATTCAGGGGGCGACGGCTTACAATGAGCAGTACTTC
clone size: few
D gene: TRBD1
V gene: TRBV7-2
J gene: TRBJ2-7

CDR3 protein: CASSLLPSATYEQYF
CDR3 DNA: TGTGCTAGCAGCTTACTCCCTAGCGCTACCTACGAGCAGTACTTC
clone size: NA
D gene: NA
V gene: TRBV7-7
J gene: TRBJ2-7

CDR3 protein: CASSRDRRGGYNSPLHF
CDR3 DNA: TGTGCCAGCAGCCGAGATCGGCGGGGTGGATATAATTCACCCCTCCACTTT
clone size: NA
D gene: NA
V gene: TRBV28
J gene: TRBJ1-6

CDR3 protein: CSARSQPGTDTQYF
CDR3 DNA: TGCAGTGCTAGAAGCCAACCGGGCACAGATACGCAGTATTTT
clone size: NA
D gene: NA
V gene: TRBV20-1
J gene: TRBJ2-3

CDR3 protein: CASKAGGVAYEQYF
CDR3 DNA: TGTGCCAGCAAAGCGGGAGGAGTTGCCTACGAGCAGTACTTC
clone size: NA
D gene: TRBD2
V gene: TRBV27
J gene: TRBJ2-7

CDR3 protein: CSARKEKTQYF
CDR3 DNA: TGCAGTGCTAGGAAGGAAAAGACCCAGTACTTC
clone size: few
D gene: NA
V gene: TRBV20-1
J gene: TRBJ2-5

CDR3 protein: CASSRPSGSSYNEQFF
CDR3 DNA: TGTGCCAGCAGCCGCCCTAGCGGGAGCTCCTACAATGAGCAGTTCTTC
clone size: NA
D gene: TRBD2
V gene: TRBV7-9
J gene: TRBJ2-1

CDR3 protein: CASSSAQGTVAAEQYF
CDR3 DNA: TGTGCCAGCAGCTCCGCACAGGGGACAGTAGCGGCCGAGCAGTACTTC
clone size: few
D gene: NA
V gene: TRBV7-9
J gene: TRBJ2-7

CDR3 protein: CASSFTGGSQNIQYF
CDR3 DNA: TGCGCCAGCAGCTTTACAGGGGGGAGCCAAAACATTCAGTACTTC
clone size: NA
D gene: TRBD1
V gene: TRBV5-1
J gene: TRBJ2-4

CDR3 protein: CSADRDRAFGYTF
CDR3 DNA: TGCAGTGCCGACCGGGACAGGGCGTTTGGCTACACCTTC
clone size: NA
D gene: TRBD1
V gene: TRBV20-1
J gene: TRBJ1-2

CDR3 protein: CASSPDRGPTQPQHF
CDR3 DNA: TGCGCCAGCAGCCCTGACAGGGGGCCTACACAGCCCCAGCATTTT
clone size: NA
D gene: TRBD1
V gene: TRBV4-3
J gene: TRBJ1-5

CDR3 protein: CSATGWGDYGYTF
CDR3 DNA: TGCAGTGCTACGGGTTGGGGGGACTATGGCTACACCTTC
clone size: few
D gene: NA
V gene: TRBV20-1
J gene: TRBJ1-2

CDR3 protein: CSVEVPGSTDTQYF
CDR3 DNA: TGCAGCGTTGAAGTTCCTGGGTCCACAGATACGCAGTATTTT
clone size: few
D gene: NA
V gene: TRBV29-1
J gene: TRBJ2-3

CDR3 protein: CSAKGDATRIQETQYF
CDR3 DNA: TGCAGTGCTAAGGGGGACGCGACACGAATCCAAGAGACCCAGTACTTC
clone size: once
D gene: NA
V gene: TRBV20-1
J gene: TRBJ2-5

CDR3 protein: CSASSRVRSYEQYF
CDR3 DNA: TGCAGTGCTAGTTCACGGGTCAGGTCCTACGAGCAGTACTTC
clone size: NA
D gene: NA
V gene: TRBV20-1
J gene: TRBJ2-7

CDR3 protein: CASRPDEGVYGYTF
CDR3 DNA: TGTGCCAGCAGACCCGACGAGGGTGTCTATGGCTACACCTTC
clone size: NA
D gene: NA
V gene: TRBV12-3/TRBV12-4
J gene: TRBJ1-2

CDR3 protein: CASTKGGWSEQYF
CDR3 DNA: TGTGCCAGCACCAAAGGGGGATGGAGCGAGCAGTACTTC
clone size: once
D gene: NA
V gene: TRBV6-5
J gene: TRBJ2-7

CDR3 protein: CASSLSGQGDQPQHF
CDR3 DNA: TGCGCCAGCAGCTTATCGGGACAGGGTGATCAGCCCCAGCATTTT
clone size: NA
D gene: TRBD1
V gene: TRBV5-1
J gene: TRBJ1-5

CDR3 protein: CASGLYPGAGVREPQYF
CDR3 DNA: TGTGCTAGTGGTTTATACCCAGGTGCTGGGGTAAGAGAGCCCCAGTACTTC
clone size: NA
D gene: NA
V gene: TRBV12-5
J gene: TRBJ2-7

CDR3 protein: CSARDGGGGVNEQFF
CDR3 DNA: TGCAGTGCTAGAGATGGGGGCGGGGGGGTCAATGAGCAGTTCTTC
clone size: NA
D gene: TRBD2
V gene: TRBV20-1
J gene: TRBJ2-1

CDR3 protein: CASSFRGANEAFF
CDR3 DNA: TGCGCCAGCAGCTTCAGGGGCGCGAATGAAGCTTTCTTT
clone size: NA
D gene: NA
V gene: TRBV5-1
J gene: TRBJ1-1

CDR3 protein: CASSLAGEGYNEQFF
CDR3 DNA: TGTGCCAGCAGTTTAGCGGGAGAAGGCTACAATGAGCAGTTCTTC
clone size: few
D gene: TRBD2
V gene: TRBV28
J gene: TRBJ2-1

CDR3 protein: CASSLERPSTDTQYF
CDR3 DNA: TGCGCCAGCAGCTTGGAACGGCCAAGCACAGATACGCAGTATTTT
clone size: few
D gene: NA
V gene: TRBV5-1
J gene: TRBJ2-3

CDR3 protein: CASGRGAEQYF
CDR3 DNA: TGTGCCAGCGGAAGAGGGGCCGAGCAGTACTTC
clone size: NA
D gene: NA
V gene: TRBV27
J gene: TRBJ2-7

CDR3 protein: CASSLAVSNTEAFF
CDR3 DNA: TGTGCCAGCAGCTTAGCGGTTTCGAACACTGAAGCTTTCTTT
clone size: few
D gene: NA
V gene: TRBV7-2
J gene: TRBJ1-1

CDR3 protein: CASRIPPRYEQYF
CDR3 DNA: TGTGCCAGCAGAATCCCTCCGCGATACGAGCAGTACTTC
clone size: NA
D gene: NA
V gene: TRBV6-2/TRBV6-3
J gene: TRBJ2-7

CDR3 protein: CASSLEREDTYEQYF
CDR3 DNA: TGCGCCAGCAGCTTGGAGCGGGAGGACACCTACGAGCAGTACTTC
clone size: NA
D gene: TRBD2
V gene: TRBV5-1
J gene: TRBJ2-7

CDR3 protein: CASAGGVATEAFF
CDR3 DNA: TGTGCCAGCGCTGGGGGTGTGGCGACTGAAGCTTTCTTT
clone size: few
D gene: NA
V gene: TRBV2
J gene: TRBJ1-1

CDR3 protein: CASSLGGRVSYNEQFF
CDR3 DNA: TGCGCCAGCAGCTTGGGGGGGCGAGTGTCCTACAATGAGCAGTTCTTC
clone size: once
D gene: NA
V gene: TRBV5-1
J gene: TRBJ2-1

CDR3 protein: CASRYVGEQFF
CDR3 DNA: TGTGCCAGCCGTTACGTTGGTGAGCAGTTCTTC
clone size: NA
D gene: NA
V gene: TRBV6-2/TRBV6-3
J gene: TRBJ2-1

CDR3 protein: CASSRQGDTDTQYF
CDR3 DNA: TGCGCCAGCAGCCGGCAGGGGGACACAGATACGCAGTATTTT
clone size: NA
D gene: TRBD1
V gene: TRBV4-3
J gene: TRBJ2-3

CDR3 protein: CASSFVGPSTDTQYF
CDR3 DNA: TGTGCCAGCAGTTTCGTAGGTCCTAGCACAGATACGCAGTATTTT
clone size: NA
D gene: NA
V gene: TRBV27
J gene: TRBJ2-3

CDR3 protein: CASSQRREDETQYF
CDR3 DNA: TGTGCCAGCAGCCAAAGGCGGGAGGACGAGACCCAGTACTTC
clone size: NA
D gene: TRBD2
V gene: TRBV4-2
J gene: TRBJ2-5

CDR3 protein: CASSLRGRVQETQSF
CDR3 DNA: TGTGCCAGCAGCTTGCGGGGGCGCGTACAAGAGACCCAGTCCTTC
clone size: once
D gene: NA
V gene: TRBV11-2
J gene: TRBJ2-5

CDR3 protein: CASSRGLKNEQYF
CDR3 DNA: TGCGCCAGCAGCCGCGGACTTAAAAACGAGCAGTACTTC
clone size: NA
D gene: NA
V gene: TRBV4-1
J gene: TRBJ2-7

CDR3 protein: CASSVSGVGGNEQFF
CDR3 DNA: TGTGCCAGCAGCGTCAGTGGGGTCGGGGGCAATGAGCAGTTCTTC
clone size: NA
D gene: NA
V gene: TRBV9
J gene: TRBJ2-1

CDR3 protein: CASSQDRLAGAGANVLTF
CDR3 DNA: TGCGCCAGCAGCCAAGACCGGCTAGCGGGAGCTGGGGCCAACGTCCTGACTTTC
clone size: NA
D gene: TRBD2
V gene: TRBV4-3
J gene: TRBJ2-6

CDR3 protein: CASSHGDRAAYNEQYF
CDR3 DNA: TGTGCCAGCAGCCACGGAGACAGGGCCGCCTACAATGAGCAGTACTTC
clone size: NA
D gene: TRBD1
V gene: TRBV3-1
J gene: TRBJ2-7

CDR3 protein: CASSQMRDRRINYGYTF
CDR3 DNA: TGTGCCAGCAGCCAAATGCGCGACAGGCGGATAAACTATGGCTACACCTTC
clone size: NA
D gene: NA
V gene: TRBV3-1
J gene: TRBJ1-2